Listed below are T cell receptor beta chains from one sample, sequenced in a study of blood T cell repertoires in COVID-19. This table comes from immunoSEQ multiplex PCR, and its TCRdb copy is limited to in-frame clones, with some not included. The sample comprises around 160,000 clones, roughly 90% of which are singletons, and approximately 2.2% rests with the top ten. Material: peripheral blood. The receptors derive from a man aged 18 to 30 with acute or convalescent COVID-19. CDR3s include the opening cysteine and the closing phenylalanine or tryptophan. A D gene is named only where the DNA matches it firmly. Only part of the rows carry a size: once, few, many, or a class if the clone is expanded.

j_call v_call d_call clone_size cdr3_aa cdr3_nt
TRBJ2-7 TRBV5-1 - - CASSLGLSNSYEQYF TGCGCCAGCAGCTTGGGACTTTCCAATTCCTACGAGCAGTACTTC
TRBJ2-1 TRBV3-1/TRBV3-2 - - CASSHSRGEGINEQFF TGTGCCAGCAGCCACAGCAGGGGAGAAGGGATCAATGAGCAGTTCTTC
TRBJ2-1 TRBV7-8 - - CASSLGENNEQFF TGTGCCAGCAGCTTAGGAGAAAACAATGAGCAGTTCTTC
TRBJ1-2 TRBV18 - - CASSPLQRDRGYTF TGTGCCAGCTCACCTTTACAACGGGATCGAGGCTACACCTTC
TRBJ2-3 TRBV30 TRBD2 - CAWEAGRMNTQYF TGTGCCTGGGAAGCGGGAAGGATGAATACGCAGTATTTT
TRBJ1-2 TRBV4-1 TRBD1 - CASSQPRTGGGYTF TGCGCCAGCAGCCAACCTCGGACAGGCGGCGGCTACACCTTC
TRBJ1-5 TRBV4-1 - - CASSQEDSNQPQHF TGCGCCAGCAGCCAAGAAGACAGTAATCAGCCCCAGCATTTT
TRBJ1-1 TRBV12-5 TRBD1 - CASGLAASGGRTEAFF TGTGCTAGTGGCTTAGCTGCCTCAGGGGGTCGTACTGAAGCTTTCTTT
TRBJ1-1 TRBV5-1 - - CASSTQGSHLNTEAFF TGCGCCAGCAGCACCCAGGGGTCACACCTTAACACTGAAGCTTTCTTT
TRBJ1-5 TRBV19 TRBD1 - CASTNQGARQPQHF TGTGCCAGTACTAATCAGGGGGCTAGGCAGCCCCAGCATTTT
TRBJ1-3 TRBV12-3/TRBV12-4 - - CASSSQAGNTIYF TGTGCCAGCAGTTCCCAGGCTGGAAACACCATATATTTT
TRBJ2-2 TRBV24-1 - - CATSDFWGAGELFF TGTGCCACCAGTGATTTTTGGGGAGCCGGGGAGCTGTTTTTT
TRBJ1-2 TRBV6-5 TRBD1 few CASRWTGEDGYTF TGTGCCAGCAGATGGACAGGAGAGGATGGCTACACCTTC
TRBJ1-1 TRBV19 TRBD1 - CASTDRVNTEAFF TGTGCCAGTACGGACAGGGTTAACACTGAAGCTTTCTTT
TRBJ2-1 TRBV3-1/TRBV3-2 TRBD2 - CASSESLGLASPGNEQFF TGTGCCAGCAGCGAATCCCTTGGACTAGCCAGCCCGGGTAATGAGCAGTTCTTC
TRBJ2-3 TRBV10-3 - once CAISERTSTDTQYF TGTGCCATCAGTGAACGTACAAGCACAGATACGCAGTATTTT
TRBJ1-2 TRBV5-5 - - CASSLVQDLYGYTF TGTGCCAGCAGCTTGGTCCAGGATCTTTATGGCTACACCTTC
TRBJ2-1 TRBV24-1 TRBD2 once CATSDRTGTSGRRNEQFF TGTGCCACCAGTGATAGAACCGGGACTAGCGGGAGGCGTAATGAGCAGTTCTTC
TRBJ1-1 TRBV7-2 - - CASSTYSFGGTEAFF TGTGCCAGCAGCACCTACAGTTTTGGGGGGACTGAAGCTTTCTTT
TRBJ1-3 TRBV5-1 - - CASSSGGLGNTIYF TGCGCCAGCAGTAGCGGGGGGCTTGGAAACACCATATATTTT
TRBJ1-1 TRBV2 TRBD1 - CASGRGQGHTEAFF TGTGCCAGCGGGAGGGGACAGGGGCACACTGAAGCTTTCTTT
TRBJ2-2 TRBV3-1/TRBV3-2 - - CASSQPGVGTGELFF TGTGCCAGCAGCCAACCGGGAGTAGGCACCGGGGAGCTGTTTTTT
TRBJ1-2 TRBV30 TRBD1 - CAWMTGGAEGYTF TGTGCCTGGATGACAGGGGGCGCGGAAGGCTACACCTTC
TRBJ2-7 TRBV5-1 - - CASSLARGQTAGQYF TGCGCCAGCAGCTTGGCGCGGGGACAGACAGCTGGGCAGTACTTC
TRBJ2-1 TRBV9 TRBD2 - CASSVAGTSGVGIYNEQFF TGTGCCAGCAGCGTAGCCGGGACTAGCGGGGTAGGAATATACAATGAGCAGTTCTTC
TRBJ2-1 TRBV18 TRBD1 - CASSPDEGQGVTYNEQFF TGTGCCAGCTCACCTGACGAAGGGCAGGGGGTGACCTACAATGAGCAGTTCTTC
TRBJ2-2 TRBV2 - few CASTPDTGELFF TGTGCCAGCACCCCGGACACCGGGGAGCTGTTTTTT
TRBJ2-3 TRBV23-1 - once CASSQSPRDTTSTDTQYF TGCGCCAGCAGTCAATCACCCCGGGACACCACTAGCACAGATACGCAGTATTTT
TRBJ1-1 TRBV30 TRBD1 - CAWSGDRLYEAFF TGTGCCTGGAGCGGGGACAGACTATATGAAGCTTTCTTT
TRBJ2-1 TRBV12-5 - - CASGFNNEQFF TGTGCTAGTGGTTTTAACAATGAGCAGTTCTTC
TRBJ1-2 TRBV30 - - CAWSSRSNYGYTF TGTGCCTGGAGTAGTCGCAGTAACTATGGCTACACCTTC
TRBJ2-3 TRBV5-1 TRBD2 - CASSPTSGSTDTQYF TGCGCCAGCAGCCCAACTAGCGGGAGCACAGATACGCAGTATTTT
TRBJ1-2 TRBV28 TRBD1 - CATRTGGNYGYTF TGTGCCACCCGGACAGGAGGCAACTATGGCTACACCTTC
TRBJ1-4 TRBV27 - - CASSLSSGLKKKLFF TGTGCCAGCAGTTTATCGTCAGGGCTAAAGAAAAAACTGTTTTTT
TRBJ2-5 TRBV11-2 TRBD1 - CASSLTGGVQETQYF TGTGCCAGCAGCTTAACAGGGGGCGTTCAAGAGACCCAGTACTTC
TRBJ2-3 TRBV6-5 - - CASSFKILSTDTQYF TGTGCCAGCAGTTTTAAAATCCTTAGCACAGATACGCAGTATTTT
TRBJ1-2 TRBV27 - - CASSHLAPVPSSYGYTF TGTGCCAGCAGTCACCTTGCTCCGGTCCCCTCGTCCTATGGCTACACCTTC
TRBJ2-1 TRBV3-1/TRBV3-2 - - CASSQAGRWQALF TGTGCCAGCAGCCAGGCCGGAAGGTGGCAAGCGCTCTTC
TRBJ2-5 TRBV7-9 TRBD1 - CASSLYQGAGEETQYF TGTGCCAGCAGCTTATACCAGGGGGCCGGAGAAGAGACCCAGTACTTC
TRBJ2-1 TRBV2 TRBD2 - CASNEREARNEQFF TGTGCCAGCAACGAGCGGGAGGCCCGCAATGAGCAGTTCTTC
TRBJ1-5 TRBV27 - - CASTPMVGGRVQPQHF TGTGCCAGCACCCCGATGGTAGGGGGGAGGGTTCAGCCCCAGCATTTT
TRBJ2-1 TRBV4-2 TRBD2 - CASSQDIVREGPYNEQFF TGTGCCAGCAGCCAAGACATAGTGAGGGAGGGCCCCTACAATGAGCAGTTCTTC
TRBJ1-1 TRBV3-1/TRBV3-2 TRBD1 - CASSQGTGPNTEAFF TGTGCCAGCAGCCAAGGGACAGGACCGAACACTGAAGCTTTCTTT
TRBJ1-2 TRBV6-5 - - CASSYLREPYGYTF TGTGCCAGCAGTTACCTGCGGGAACCCTATGGCTACACCTTC
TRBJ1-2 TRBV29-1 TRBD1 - CSVGQGNYGYTF TGCAGCGTTGGACAGGGGAACTATGGCTACACCTTC